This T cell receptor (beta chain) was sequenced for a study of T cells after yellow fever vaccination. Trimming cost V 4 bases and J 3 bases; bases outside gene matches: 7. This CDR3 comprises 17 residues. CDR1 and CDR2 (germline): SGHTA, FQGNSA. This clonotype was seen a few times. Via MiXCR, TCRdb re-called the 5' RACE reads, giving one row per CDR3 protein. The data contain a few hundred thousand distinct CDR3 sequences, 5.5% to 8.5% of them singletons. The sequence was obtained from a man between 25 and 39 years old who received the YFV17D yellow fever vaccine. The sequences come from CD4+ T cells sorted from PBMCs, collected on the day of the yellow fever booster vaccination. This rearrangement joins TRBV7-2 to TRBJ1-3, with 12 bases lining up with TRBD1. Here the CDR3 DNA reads TGTGCCAGCAGCTCTCCCCGGGACAGGGGGCGTGGAAACACCATATATTTT. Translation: CASSSPRDRGRGNTIYF.